The clone carrying this TCR beta chain was recorded at least ten times. Its antigen is unidentified. These data belong to a study of Graves' ophthalmopathy and Graves' hyperthyroidism. Overall study results and limits: Blood shared most expanded thyroid clonotypes above 0.001 frequency. With just over 70% sensitivity and about 72% specificity, the model predicted ophthalmopathy progression.

The CDR3 sequence is 13 residues long. V dropped 5 bases and J dropped 8 bases, with 15 bases sitting between them. The germline V gene has CDR1 SNHLY and CDR2 FYNNEI. CAS ≥3, NOSPECS ≥4, moderate-to-severe activity and duration under 3 months marked donors with ophthalmopathy. Amplification from RNA transcripts yielded the TCR beta CDR3 regions. HTBI-primed first-round RT-PCR preceded second-round multiplex PCR. TCRdb reanalysed the multiplex PCR reads using MiXCR and keeps one entry per CDR3 protein. Among about 200,000 distinct CDR3 sequences listed, around 30% were seen once. This chain joins TRBV2 and TRBJ1-2; possible D gene TRBD1, 6 bases. The TCR sequence derives from a middle-aged man with Graves' ophthalmopathy. Material for sequencing was peripheral blood. CDR3 nucleotides: TGTGCCAGCAGTCCGGGACACCCGGCGGGCTACACCTTC. Its translation: CASSPGHPAGYTF. Variable domain in full (rest from reference TRBV2 and TRBJ1-2): EPEVTQTPSHQVTQMGQEVILRCVPISNHLYFYWYRQILGQKVEFLVSFYNNEISEKSEIFDDQFSVERPDGSNFTLKIRSTKLEDSAMYFCASSPGHPAGYTFGSGTRLTVV.